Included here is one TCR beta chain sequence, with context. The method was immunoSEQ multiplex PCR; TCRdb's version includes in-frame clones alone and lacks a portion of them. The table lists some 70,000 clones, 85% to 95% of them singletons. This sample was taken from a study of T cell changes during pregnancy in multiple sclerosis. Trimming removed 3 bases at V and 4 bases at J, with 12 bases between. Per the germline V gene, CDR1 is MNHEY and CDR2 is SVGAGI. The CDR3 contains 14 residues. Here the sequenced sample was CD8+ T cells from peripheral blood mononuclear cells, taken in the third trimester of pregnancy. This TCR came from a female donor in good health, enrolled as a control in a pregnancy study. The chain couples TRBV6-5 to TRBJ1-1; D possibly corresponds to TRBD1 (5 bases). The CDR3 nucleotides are TGTGCCAGCAGTTATGGCGGCGGGGGCACTGAAGCTTTCTTT. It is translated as CASSYGGGGTEAFF.